This TCR beta chain came from a study of beta chain features in type 1 diabetes. Study outcomes and limitations: Insertions at VDJ junctions were less frequent in type 1 diabetes patients. These patients also deleted more nucleotides at the same junctions.

Sequenced material consisted of expressed TCRB transcripts (all of the isolated RNA was reverse transcribed). Some clones are missing from TCRdb's copy, which holds only in-frame ones; the method was immunoSEQ multiplex PCR. The sample has 850,000 to 900,000 clones; about 17% are singletons. The CDR3 is 16 residues long. The germline CDR1 and CDR2 sequences are LNHDA and SQIVND (reference sequence). The ends lost 1 base at V and 7 bases at J; junction bases unmatched: 7. Turning to this clone: What it binds is not known.

The receptor was derived from a woman between 18 and 30 years old in good health. The sample comprised naive CD4+ T cells from blood. The chain links TRBV19 to TRBJ2-1; 10 bases align to TRBD1. This CDR3 is CASSIVVGTGVNEQFF. The CDR3 DNA reads as TGTGCCAGTAGTATAGTAGTCGGGACAGGGGTAAATGAGCAGTTCTTC. Together with reference TRBV19 and TRBJ2-1, the CDR3 gives the full variable domain: DGGITQSPKYLFRKEGQNVTLSCEQNLNHDAMYWYRQDPGQGLRLIYYSQIVNDFQKGDIAEGYSVSREKKESFPLTVTSAQKNPTAFYLCASSIVVGTGVNEQFFGPGTRLTVL.